This T cell receptor (beta chain) was sequenced in a study of T cell responses to AZD1222 COVID-19 vaccine (dated by TCRdb to about 2021). Notes on the research overall: A total of 230 to 250 trial participants underwent TCR sequencing, of whom 207 received two doses of AZD1222 and approximately 25 received two doses of the MenACWY control vaccine. Trial participants were enrolled into age subgroups of 18-55, 56-69 and 70-plus years, which contained 148, 28 and 57 TCR-sequenced participants, respectively.

Notes on this clone: Its recognized antigen is unknown. No base-level quality is on record; no much larger clone is a single base apart.

The full study reports these points: Spike-specific TCR breadth and depth rose significantly after two AZD1222 doses compared with day 0 and with MenACWY recipients. The vaccine-associated CD4 TCRs covered the entire spike protein, and the dominant responses fell in regions 160-218 and 743-854. Only a handful of AZD1222 recipients were SARS-CoV-2 seropositive at baseline, limiting conclusions about previously exposed vaccinees. Because no samples from the day 14 peak response were available, repertoires could be characterized only after the peak T cell response. Reportedly, close to half of the unique spike-specific TCRs recognized epitopes lying outside the regions that are mutated in the B.1.351 and B.1.1.7 variants. In the small 56-69-year group, the increase in depth fell short of significance, most likely because of low power. Participants were mostly white British, with more females than males. The authors suggested clonal diversity may have been underestimated.

Reading the label with the study, this specimen's time point is: about 28 days (+/-7) after the second vaccine dose. AZD1222 recipients with second doses at about 4 weeks or about 12 weeks were pooled, because spike-specific TCR depth and breadth did not differ between schedules. Vaccinee samples were obtained from the UK trials COV001 and COV002, which included a single-blind randomized controlled phase 2/3 trial of AZD1222 (ChAdOx1 nCoV-19) in healthy adults. Trial participant PBMC samples were collected at day 0 and day 28 after the second dose for TCRbeta chain sequencing. V was cut back by 3 bases and J by 6 bases, leaving a gap of 7 bases between them. The germline V gene specifies MNHNS as CDR1 and SASEGT as CDR2. The CDR3 runs 12 amino acids, cysteine and phenylalanine included. Only the CDR3 portion is preserved as DNA: 36 bases, with reading frame beginning at the first base. The CDR3 regions of human TCRbeta chains were analyzed by immunosequencing. Processing in the source paper ran as follows. Repertoire TCRs were checked for matches against a reference library of SARS-CoV-2-specific TCRs that had been generated using the MIRA antigen-specificity platform. Breadth was defined as the fraction of unique TCRs that were SARS-CoV-2-associated, and depth was defined as the fraction of total T cells that were SARS-CoV-2-associated. Using the MIRA data, every spike-specific TCR was mapped to the spike region that the TCR reacted to and assigned to either a CD4 or a CD8 class. Log10-transformed breadth and depth values were compared by one-way ANOVA with Sidak's multiple comparisons tests. The clones in this table, taken by TCRdb from immuneACCESS, are in-frame only. Not every clone is retained; where verified, under half of the shortfall comes from an unresolved V gene, and the cause of the rest is unknown. V and J calls and clone size come straight from that table; D and trimming were deduced from the DNA. Present in this sample are 150,000 to 250,000 clones, 91% of which were seen just once. 3% to 3.5% of the sample comes from the top ten.

This material consisted of peripheral blood, taken 28 days after the second AZD1222 dose. The V gene is TRBV6-1 and the J gene is TRBJ2-3, with the D gene uncertain. This sequence was found in an adult who received the AZD1222 COVID-19 vaccine. The sequenced DNA: TGTGCCAGCAGTGACGGAGTGGATACGCAGTATTTT. The translation is CASSDGVDTQYF.